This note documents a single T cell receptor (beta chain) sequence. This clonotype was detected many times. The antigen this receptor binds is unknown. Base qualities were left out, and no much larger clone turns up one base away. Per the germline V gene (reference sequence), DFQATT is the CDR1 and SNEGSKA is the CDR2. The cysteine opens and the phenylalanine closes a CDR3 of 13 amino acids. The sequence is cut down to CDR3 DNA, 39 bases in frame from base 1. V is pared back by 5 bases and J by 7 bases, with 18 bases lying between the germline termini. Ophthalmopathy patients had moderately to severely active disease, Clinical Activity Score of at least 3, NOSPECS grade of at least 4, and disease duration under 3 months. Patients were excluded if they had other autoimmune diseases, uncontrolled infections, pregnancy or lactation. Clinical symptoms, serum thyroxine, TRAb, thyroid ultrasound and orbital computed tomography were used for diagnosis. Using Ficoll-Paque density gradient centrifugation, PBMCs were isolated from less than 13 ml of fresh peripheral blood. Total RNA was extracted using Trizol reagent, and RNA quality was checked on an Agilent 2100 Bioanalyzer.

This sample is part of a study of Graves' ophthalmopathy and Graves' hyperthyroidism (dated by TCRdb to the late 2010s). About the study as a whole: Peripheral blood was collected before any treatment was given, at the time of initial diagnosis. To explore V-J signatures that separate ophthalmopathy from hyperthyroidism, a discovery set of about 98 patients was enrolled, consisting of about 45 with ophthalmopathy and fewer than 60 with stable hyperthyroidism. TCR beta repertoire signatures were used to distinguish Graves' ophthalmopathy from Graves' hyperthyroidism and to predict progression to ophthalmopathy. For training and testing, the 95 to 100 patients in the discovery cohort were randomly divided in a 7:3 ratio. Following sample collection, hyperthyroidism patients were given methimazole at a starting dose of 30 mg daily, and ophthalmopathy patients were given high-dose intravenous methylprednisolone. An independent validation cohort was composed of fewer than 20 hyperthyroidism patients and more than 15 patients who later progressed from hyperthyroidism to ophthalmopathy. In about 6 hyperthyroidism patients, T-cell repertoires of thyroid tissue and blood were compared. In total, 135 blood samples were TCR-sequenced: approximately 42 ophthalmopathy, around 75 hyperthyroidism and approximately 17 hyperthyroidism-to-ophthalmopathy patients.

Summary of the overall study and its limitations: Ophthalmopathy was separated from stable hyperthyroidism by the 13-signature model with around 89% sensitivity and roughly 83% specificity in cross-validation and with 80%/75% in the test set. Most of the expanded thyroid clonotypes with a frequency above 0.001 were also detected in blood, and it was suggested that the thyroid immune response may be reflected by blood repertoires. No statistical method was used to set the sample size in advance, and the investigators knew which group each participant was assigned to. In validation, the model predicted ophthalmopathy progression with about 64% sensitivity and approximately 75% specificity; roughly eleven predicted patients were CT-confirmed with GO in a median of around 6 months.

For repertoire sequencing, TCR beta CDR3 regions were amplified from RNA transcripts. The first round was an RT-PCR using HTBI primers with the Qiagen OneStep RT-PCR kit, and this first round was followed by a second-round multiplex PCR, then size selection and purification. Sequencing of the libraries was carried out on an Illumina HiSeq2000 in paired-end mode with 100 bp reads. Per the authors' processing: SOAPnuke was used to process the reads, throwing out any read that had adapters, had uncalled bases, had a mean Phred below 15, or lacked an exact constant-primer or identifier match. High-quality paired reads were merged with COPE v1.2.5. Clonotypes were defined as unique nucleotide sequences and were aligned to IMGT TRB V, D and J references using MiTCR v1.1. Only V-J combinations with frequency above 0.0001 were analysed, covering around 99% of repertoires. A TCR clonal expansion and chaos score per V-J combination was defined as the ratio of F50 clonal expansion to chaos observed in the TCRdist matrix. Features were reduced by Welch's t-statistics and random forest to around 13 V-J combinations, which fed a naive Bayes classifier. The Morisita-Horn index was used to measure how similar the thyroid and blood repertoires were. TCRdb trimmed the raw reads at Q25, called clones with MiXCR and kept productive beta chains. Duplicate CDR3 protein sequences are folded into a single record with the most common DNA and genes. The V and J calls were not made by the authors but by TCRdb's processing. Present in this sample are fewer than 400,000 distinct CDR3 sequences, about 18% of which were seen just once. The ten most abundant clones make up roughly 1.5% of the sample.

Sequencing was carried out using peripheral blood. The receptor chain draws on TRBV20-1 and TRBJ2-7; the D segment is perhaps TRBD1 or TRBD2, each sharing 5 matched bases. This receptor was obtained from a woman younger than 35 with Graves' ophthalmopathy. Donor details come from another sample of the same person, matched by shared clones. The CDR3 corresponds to CSARGIGTLEQYF. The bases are TGCAGTGCTCGGGGCATAGGCACCTTGGAGCAGTACTTC.